A single sample is the source of the 29 T cell receptor beta chains below, sequenced in a study of cytomegalovirus exposure and HLA in healthy donors. In the PCR, 60 Vbeta and 13 Jbeta primers were used. Measured with immunoSEQ multiplex PCR; TCRdb has only the in-frame clones, and not every one. The table lists 55,000 or so clones, around four fifths of them singletons. Sequenced sample: PBMCs. Receptors were obtained from a man aged 50 to 60 in good health and CMV-seronegative.

This clone is a singleton in its sample. The rearrangement links TRBV6-4 to TRBJ2-1; D call uncertain. Germline CDR1 MRHNA, CDR2 SNTAGT. V was trimmed by 8 bases and J by 4 bases, leaving 12 bases between them. The CDR3 is made up of 13 amino acids. The CDR3 nucleotides are TGTGCCAGCTCTGTGGAACTATACAATGAGCAGTTCTTC. Translated: CASSVELYNEQFF.

V is TRBV6-5 and J is TRBJ2-3, with unresolved D. The V gene's germline CDR1 is MNHEY and CDR2 SVGAGI. This CDR3 spans 13 amino acids. V lost 7 bases to trimming and J lost 5 bases, with 13 bases between them. The CDR3, as DNA: TGTGCCAGCAACCACCTTACAGTAGATACGCAGTATTTT. This sequence encodes CASNHLTVDTQYF.

V usage is TRBV19 and J usage is TRBJ2-3; 9 nucleotides agree with TRBD2. V shed 7 bases and J 2 bases; nucleotides not matched to a gene: 1. There are 13 residues in the CDR3. Germline CDR1 LNHDA, CDR2 SQIVND (reference sequence). CDR3 sequence (DNA): TGTGCCAGTAAGCGGGGGGACACAGATACGCAGTATTTT. This gives the protein CASKRGDTDTQYF.

The rearrangement joins TRBV4-1 to TRBJ2-2, with unresolved D. The V end was cut by 3 bases, the J end by 4 bases, with 6 bases between. The CDR3 length is 13 residues. Germline lookup yields CDR1 MGHRA and CDR2 YSYEKL. CDR3 amino acids: CASSQYSTGELFF. The CDR3 DNA sequence: TGCGCCAGCAGCCAGTACAGCACCGGGGAGCTGTTTTTT.

This clone was found once. The chain carries TRBV19 and TRBJ1-6; 7 bases fit TRBD1. The germline V gene encodes CDR1 LNHDA and CDR2 SQIVND (reference sequence). The trim removed 1 base at V and 4 bases at J, leaving 4 bases unmatched. The CDR3 sequence is 16 residues long. CDR3 nucleotides: TGTGCCAGTAGTATAGTGTCACAGGGGTATAATTCACCCCTCCACTTT. It yields the protein CASSIVSQGYNSPLHF.

The J gene is TRBJ1-4, the V gene TRBV7-6; D unclear. Germline-derived CDR1 and CDR2 are SGHVS and FNYEAQ. CDR3 size: 16 residues. Trimming left V 5 bases short and J 1 base short, with 14 bases between. Here the CDR3 reads CASSPIDQVTNEKLFF. CDR3 nucleotide sequence: TGTGCCAGCAGCCCAATAGATCAGGTAACTAATGAAAAACTGTTTTTT.

As regards this clone: The junction differs from germline at one of its ends, possibly a read error. The chain is built from TRBV7-2 and TRBJ1-3; D not resolved. The CDR3 consists of 15 residues. Germline V gives CDR1 SGHTA, CDR2 FQGNSA. As DNA, the CDR3 is TGTGCCAGCAACTTAGCGCGGGATCTCCGAAACACCATATATTTT. Translation gives CASNLARDLRNTIYF.

The chain is built from TRBV11-2 and TRBJ2-6; 8 bases are a match to TRBD2. J lost 4 bases, V lost 5 bases, and 7 bases had no gene match. CDR3 size: 16 residues. Germline CDR1 and CDR2: SGHAT and FQNNGV. The CDR3 region is CASSPPGGFGANVLTF. As DNA, the CDR3 is TGTGCCAGCAGCCCCCCGGGAGGGTTCGGGGCCAACGTCCTGACTTTC.

J is TRBJ2-3 and V is TRBV6-1; 10 bases line up with TRBD2. J lost 8 bases, V lost 1 base, and 6 bases had no gene match. The CDR3 contains 15 residues. Germline assignment: CDR1 MNHNS and CDR2 SASEGT. As DNA, the CDR3 is TGTGCCAGCAGTGAAGGGAGCGGGGGGGCCTTTACGCAGTATTTT. As protein: CASSEGSGGAFTQYF.

The CDR3 region is CASSLGPGQRSSYGYTF. The CDR3 DNA is TGTGCCAGCAGTTTAGGTCCGGGACAGAGATCTTCCTATGGCTACACCTTC. The chain uses TRBV28 and TRBJ1-2, with 7 bases aligning to TRBD1. The CDR3 totals 17 residues. The germline V gene has CDR1 MDHEN and CDR2 SYDVKM. After removal of 2 bases from V and 4 bases from J, the junction contained 13 bases not matched to a gene.

By its share, this clone is medium-sized. The chain is built from TRBV27 and TRBJ1-5; 9 nucleotides line up with TRBD1. J lost 4 bases, V lost 5 bases, and 9 bases had no gene match. There are 16 residues in the CDR3. Germline CDR1 MNHEY, CDR2 SMNVEV (reference sequence). The CDR3 protein is CASSPGRGTGNQPQHF. The CDR3, as DNA: TGTGCCAGCAGTCCGGGTCGGGGGACAGGGAATCAGCCCCAGCATTTT.

This chain joins TRBV6-4 and TRBJ2-1, with D maybe TRBD2 (6 bases). Trimming stripped 0 bases from V and 1 base from J, with 10 bases between. CDR1 and CDR2 (germline): MRHNA, SNTAGT. The CDR3 sequence is 16 residues long. CDR3: CASSDSRGTSYNEQFF. CDR3 bases: TGTGCCAGCAGTGACTCCCGGGGGACGTCCTACAATGAGCAGTTCTTC.

This chain joins TRBV6-1 and TRBJ2-6, with 7 bases aligning to TRBD1. The CDR3 totals 15 residues. Germline V gives CDR1 MNHNS, CDR2 SASEGT. V shed 6 bases and J 0 bases; nucleotides not matched to a gene: 2. CDR3 residues: CASRGQSSGANVLTF. The CDR3 nucleotides read TGTGCCAGCAGGGGACAGAGCTCTGGGGCCAACGTCCTGACTTTC.

The J gene is TRBJ2-6, the V gene TRBV9; a possible D gene is TRBD1 (6 bases). V gave up 2 bases and J gave up 0 bases, with 18 bases separating them. Germline V CDR1 and CDR2: SGDLS, YYNGEE. The CDR3 has 19 amino acids. The CDR3 DNA follows: TGTGCCAGCAGCGTTCCAACGGACAGCCCCGTCTCTGGGGCCAACGTCCTGACTTTC. Its protein is CASSVPTDSPVSGANVLTF.

The V and J genes are TRBV12-5 and TRBJ2-6; D gene ambiguous. The germline V gene has CDR1 LGHNT and CDR2 FRNRAP. V was clipped by 1 base and J by 0 bases, with 4 bases between them. The length of the CDR3 is 15 residues. Here the CDR3 DNA reads TGTGCTAGTGGTTTGGGACACTCTGGGGCCAACGTCCTGACTTTC. Protein product: CASGLGHSGANVLTF.

V and J are TRBV9 and TRBJ2-2, with TRBD2 matching 8 bases. This CDR3 spans 16 amino acids. Germline V gene data show CDR1 as SGDLS and CDR2 as YYNGEE. V dropped 4 bases and J dropped 4; count of bases not matched to a gene: 9. CDR3 DNA sequence: TGTGCCAGCAGCCCACGGACTAGCTTAAGCACCGGGGAGCTGTTTTTT. Translation gives CASSPRTSLSTGELFF.

Turning to this clone: The junction departs from germline at one end; a sequencing error may be responsible. The V and J genes are TRBV29-1 and TRBJ1-2; no firm D call. Germline CDR1 SQVTM, CDR2 ANQGSEA. This CDR3 is 13 amino acids long. CDR3 DNA: TGCAGCGTGGAGGGAGCTTCTAACTATGACTACACCTTC. This encodes CSVEGASNYDYTF.

The chain links TRBV5-4 to TRBJ1-5, with D possibly matching TRBD1 (5 bases). V was clipped by 3 bases and J by 5 bases, with 12 bases between them. CDR1 and CDR2 (germline): SGHNT, YYREEE (reference sequence). The CDR3 is made up of 14 amino acids. The DNA for the CDR3 is TGTGCCAGCAGCTATCAGGGTAGGGATCAGCCCCAGCATTTT. This gives the protein CASSYQGRDQPQHF.

CDR3 sequence: CASSSPNRGTTEAFF. The CDR3, as DNA: TGTGCCAGCAGTTCTCCAAACAGGGGAACCACTGAAGCTTTCTTT. V and J are TRBV28 and TRBJ1-1; 7 nucleotides match TRBD1. Trimming removed 4 bases from V and 4 bases from J; junction bases left unmatched: 9. The CDR3 runs 15 residues. Germline loops: CDR1 MDHEN, CDR2 SYDVKM.

This chain joins TRBV4-2 and TRBJ2-1; 11 nucleotides match TRBD2. CDR1 is LGHNA, CDR2 YNFKEQ, per germline. The CDR3 is made up of 17 amino acids. The V segment lost 1 base and the J segment 4 bases; nucleotides outside the gene matches: 6. DNA of the CDR3: TGTGCCAGCAGCCAAGCTGGGGGACTAGCGGTTTACAATGAGCAGTTCTTC. It is translated as CASSQAGGLAVYNEQFF.

This clone was seen only once. This chain connects TRBV11-2 to TRBJ2-1; no clear D gene. V was shortened by 3 bases and J by 9 bases, with 6 bases between the two germline ends. This CDR3 has 11 residues. The germline gives CDR1 SGHAT, CDR2 FQNNGV. DNA of the CDR3: TGTGCCAGCAGCTTTAGCCCTGAGCAGTTCTTC. It is translated as CASSFSPEQFF.

V and J are TRBV19 and TRBJ2-2, with a possible D match to TRBD1 (6 bases). With the DNA end fitting TRBJ1-3 better, the J assignment may be wrong. Germline CDR1 reads LNHDA; CDR2 reads SQIVND (reference sequence). The CDR3 has 14 residues. CDR3 amino acids: CASSTGVAGNTIYF. The CDR3 DNA sequence: TGTGCCAGTAGTACAGGGGTCGCTGGAAACACCATATATTTT.

This chain joins TRBV2 and TRBJ2-3, with 10 bases lining up with TRBD1. Germline-derived CDR1 and CDR2 are SNHLY and FYNNEI. Trimming removed 5 bases from V and 5 bases from J; junction bases left unmatched: 4. This CDR3 is built from 14 residues. The DNA for the CDR3 is TGTGCCAGCAGTCTGACAGGGGGCTTAGATACGCAGTATTTT. Protein sequence: CASSLTGGLDTQYF.

This chain uses TRBV5-5 with TRBJ2-5; TRBD2 agrees at 9 bases. Trimming removed 4 bases from V and 2 bases from J; junction bases left unmatched: 12. The CDR3 totals 17 residues. From germline, CDR1 is SGHKS and CDR2 YYEKEE (reference sequence). CDR3 sequence: CASSPAGLAGKQETQYF. Here the CDR3 DNA reads TGTGCCAGCAGCCCTGCGGGCCTAGCGGGGAAGCAAGAGACCCAGTACTTC.

This clone occurred once. The chain employs TRBV7-9 and TRBJ2-2; TRBD2 aligns across 12 bases. V trimming: 4 bases; J trimming: 8 bases; junction bases outside the gene matches: 5. Germline V gives CDR1 SEHNR, CDR2 FQNEAQ (reference sequence). The length of the CDR3 is 15 residues. CDR3: CASSSPGLAGGELFF. CDR3 DNA: TGTGCCAGCAGCTCACCCGGACTAGCGGGGGGGGAGCTGTTTTTT.

This sequence joins TRBV28 and TRBJ1-2; weak D call: TRBD1 (6 bases). The V gene's germline CDR1 is MDHEN and CDR2 SYDVKM. Deletions cut 6 bases from V and 0 bases from J, with 17 bases between. There are 16 residues in the CDR3. Here the CDR3 reads CASRGPQRTANYGYTF. CDR3 sequence (DNA): TGTGCCAGCAGGGGCCCTCAGAGGACAGCTAACTATGGCTACACCTTC.

The rearrangement uses TRBV4-2 and TRBJ2-1; TRBD2 agrees at 11 bases. Germline V gene data show CDR1 as LGHNA and CDR2 as YNFKEQ. V lost 3 bases, J lost 0 bases, and 7 bases stayed unmatched. The CDR3 is made up of 18 amino acids. Here the CDR3 reads CASSQVAGGPTSYNEQFF. The CDR3 coding sequence is TGTGCCAGCAGCCAGGTAGCGGGGGGGCCCACCTCCTACAATGAGCAGTTCTTC.

This clone was counted between two and nine times. The V and J genes are TRBV18 and TRBJ1-2; D is perhaps TRBD1 (5 bases). V lost 4 bases and J 1 base, leaving 10 bases between the germline ends. CDR3 length equals 14 residues. Per germline, CDR1 KGHSH and CDR2 LQKENI. CDR3 amino acids: CASSRGDGNYGYTF. The DNA of the CDR3 is TGTGCCAGCTCACGGGGGGACGGTAACTATGGCTACACCTTC.

The rearrangement links TRBV30 to TRBJ1-2; possibly TRBD1 for D (5 bases). V was trimmed by 8 bases and J by 2 bases, leaving 12 bases between them. CDR1 and CDR2 (germline): GTSNPN, SVGIG (reference sequence). The CDR3 loop spans 12 amino acids. CDR3 amino acids: CAGTRLNYGYTF. CDR3 DNA: TGTGCCGGGACTCGTTTAAACTATGGCTACACCTTC.